What follows is one TCR beta chain and its context. What this receptor recognizes is not known. Base qualities were left out, and no much larger clone turns up one base away. The entry originates in a study of blood T cell repertoires in COVID-19 (dated by TCRdb to 2018 to 2021). For context, the study as a whole: The collaborator samples originated in the United States, Italy and Spain and spanned the acute and convalescent phases of COVID-19. The material from the prospective study consisted of cDNA or gDNA derived from T cells, B-cell-depleted T cells, or PBMCs. Subjects who had been exposed to COVID-19, were actively infected with it, or had recovered from it provided the deeply sampled blood TCRbeta repertoires that made up the dataset. The repertoires were made available in a free public database intended to serve as a resource for research on the immune response to SARS-CoV-2. The samples were drawn from the first 160 participants of the ongoing ImmuneRACE study and from roughly 1,300 subjects provided by 6 global collaborators. The sample metadata nearly always contained a de-identified subject ID, COVID-19 status, age in years and sex. HLA class I and class II types, where available, came from metadata supplied by the sample provider rather than from assay-based typing. Results the study describes overall, beyond this receptor: The amount of clinical and demographic metadata varied by source and participant and was provided uncurated.

The immunoSEQ Assay, a bias-controlled multiplex PCR, was used to amplify TCRbeta CDR3 regions from genomic DNA. In the paper's pipeline: Within the assay, amplification of reference gene primers was used to estimate how many nucleated cells each sample contained. To quantify the absolute abundance of each unique TCRbeta CDR3 rearrangement, sequence reads were collapsed and filtered. For each sample, productive Simpson clonality was calculated as the square root of Simpson's diversity index over productive rearrangements. The table was pulled from immuneACCESS by TCRdb, which kept in-frame rearrangements only. Such tables lose some clones; where checked, under half of the loss comes from unresolved V genes, and the rest has no known cause. V and J calls and clone size come straight from that table; D and trimming were deduced from the DNA. The sample profile shows 430,000 or so clones; roughly 88% of them were found once. Of the sample, approximately 1.3% falls within the top ten clones.

Participants in the prospective study were enrolled through a virtual design, were aged roughly 18 to 95 years, and lived in under 25 United States geographic areas. To assign participants to cohorts, the prospective study relied on clinical history that participants themselves reported in a screening survey and a study questionnaire. A participant counted as exposed if, within 2 weeks of entering the study, that participant had been in contact with someone who had a PCR-confirmed or clinician-diagnosed COVID-19 case. Each participant in the prospective study had whole blood, serum and a nasopharyngeal or oropharyngeal swab collected by mobile phlebotomists. Additional blood draws and questionnaires over an approximately 2-month period could optionally be provided by prospective study participants. Prospective study blood samples were shipped either frozen or at room temperature before DNA extraction.

This receptor was identified in a young woman who had been exposed to COVID-19. Sequenced material: PBMCs or T cells enriched from blood (not recorded which).

The nucleotide sequence is given as TGTGCCAGCAGTGAACCGGGACACCTCAATCAGCCCCAGCATTTT. Its protein product is CASSEPGHLNQPQHF. The chain links TRBV6-1 with TRBJ1-5; D gene: possibly TRBD1, on 6 matching bases. In the germline V gene, CDR1 corresponds to MNHNS and CDR2 to SASEGT. Reading from cysteine to phenylalanine, the CDR3 counts 15 amino acids. The sequence is cut down to CDR3 DNA, 45 bases in frame from base 1. V and J lose 2 bases and 3 bases, and a span of 11 bases separates them.